A selection of T cell receptor beta chains follows, all from one sample in a study of shared clonotypes between healthy human individuals. TCRdb's copy holds only in-frame clones and misses some; the assay was immunoSEQ multiplex PCR. The sample includes 950,000 to 1,300,000 clones, about 77% seen only once; the top ten take approximately 1.5%. The sample consisted of memory CD4+ T cells sorted from blood. Every receptor here comes from a man younger than 30 in good health. Both conserved end residues are part of each CDR3.

TRBV7-9	CASSSGLDTDTQYF
TRBV4-1	CASSQSQSSYNEQFF
TRBV7-2	CASSLRRAADTQYF
TRBV19	CASSPRTGTNTEAFF
TRBV6-5	CASSYTKGMANEKLFF
TRBV6-6	CASSYGRRRGDTQYF
TRBV18	CASSPTGFYEQYF
TRBV9	CASSASNTAAEQFF
TRBV7-3	CASSQGDARTDTQYF
TRBV13	CASSPVQGRTEAFF
TRBV2	CASRGQGANGYTF
TRBV25-1	CASSARPGEGSPLHF